These 18 T cell receptor beta chains came from one sample sequenced in a study of radiotherapy plus CTLA-4 blockade in lung cancer. This table comes from immunoSEQ multiplex PCR, and its TCRdb copy is limited to in-frame clones, with some not included. The repertoire holds more than 55,000 clones, with around 79% as singletons. The starting material was peripheral blood, obtained from a patient treated with radiotherapy plus ipilimumab. Source of these receptors: a human donor with non-small cell lung cancer who had a complete response to radiotherapy plus ipilimumab.

The chain joins TRBV7-8 to TRBJ2-2, with 8 bases that match TRBD1. Germline V gene lookup returns CDR1 SGHVS and CDR2 FQNEAQ. With 3 bases clipped from V and 4 bases from J, the junction kept 7 bases outside the gene matches. This CDR3 is built from 16 residues. Here the CDR3 reads CASSLNRGLVTGELFF. Written as DNA, the CDR3 is TGTGCCAGCAGCTTGAACAGGGGGTTGGTCACCGGGGAGCTGTTTTTT.

The rearrangement uses TRBV6-5 and TRBJ2-7, with 8 bases lining up with TRBD1. V dropped 0 bases and J dropped 3; count of bases not matched to a gene: 4. Looked up from germline, CDR1 is MNHEY and CDR2 is SVGAGI. The CDR3 is 15 residues long. CDR3 in amino acids: CASSYSGTGNYEQYF. DNA for the CDR3: TGTGCCAGCAGTTACTCAGGGACAGGAAACTACGAGCAGTACTTC.

The rearrangement links TRBV7-9 to TRBJ1-1; 7 positions match TRBD1. J lost 5 bases, V lost 1 base, and 4 bases had no gene match. The CDR3 is 14 residues long. CDR1 and CDR2 (germline): SEHNR, FQNEAQ (reference sequence). The CDR3 region has the DNA TGTGCCAGCAGCTTAGTAGGGGGCCATACTGAAGCTTTCTTT. It translates to CASSLVGGHTEAFF.

This chain joins TRBV5-8 and TRBJ1-5; D call uncertain. CDR3 length: 15 residues. CDR1 is SGHTS, CDR2 YDEGEE, per germline. The V end was cut by 1 base, the J end by 2 bases, with 10 bases between. The CDR3 DNA reads as TGTGCCAGCAGCTTGAAAACCCCAGGCAATCAGCCCCAGCATTTT. Protein product: CASSLKTPGNQPQHF.

The chain joins TRBV2 to TRBJ2-3; 7 nucleotides match TRBD2. V trimming: 4 bases; J trimming: 5 bases; junction bases outside the gene matches: 6. The CDR3 runs 14 residues. Germline values: CDR1 SNHLY, CDR2 FYNNEI. CDR3 region: CASSVVGGLDTQYF. CDR3 nucleotide sequence: TGTGCCAGCAGTGTTGTCGGGGGGTTAGATACGCAGTATTTT. Full variable domain (outside the CDR3, taken from reference TRBV2 and TRBJ2-3): EPEVTQTPSHQVTQMGQEVILRCVPISNHLYFYWYRQILGQKVEFLVSFYNNEISEKSEIFDDQFSVERPDGSNFTLKIRSTKLEDSAMYFCASSVVGGLDTQYFGPGTRLTVL.

This clone was seen a single time. The V gene is TRBV5-4, the J gene TRBJ2-5, with D possibly TRBD1 on 7 matching bases. V gave up 4 bases and J gave up 5 bases, with 18 bases separating them. This CDR3 is 15 amino acids long. Germline V gene data show CDR1 as SGHNT and CDR2 as YYREEE (reference sequence). The CDR3 here is CASSPRQGGGETQYF. The CDR3 DNA is TGTGCCAGCAGCCCCCGACAGGGAGGAGGGGAGACCCAGTACTTC.

The chain is built from TRBV19 and TRBJ1-3; no clear D. CDR1 and CDR2 (germline): LNHDA, SQIVND (reference sequence). Trimming left V 3 bases short and J 3 bases short, with 12 bases between. The CDR3 is made up of 15 amino acids. As DNA, the CDR3 is TGTGCCAGTAGTATTGTCCGACAAGTTGGAAACACCATATATTTT. As protein: CASSIVRQVGNTIYF.

The chain combines TRBV6-5 with TRBJ1-2, with 7 bases aligning to TRBD1. Trimming at V came to 5 bases and at J to 2 bases, leaving 2 bases not matched to a gene. The CDR3 has 13 amino acids. Germline CDR1 MNHEY, CDR2 SVGAGI. The CDR3 spells CASSPQGNYGYTF. As DNA, the CDR3 is TGTGCCAGCAGTCCACAGGGGAACTATGGCTACACCTTC.

The rearrangement joins TRBV18 to TRBJ1-3, with D hard to call. CDR1 and CDR2 (germline): KGHSH, LQKENI. CDR3 length: 16 residues. V was pared by 5 bases and J by 4 bases, with 18 bases between. CDR3 sequence reads: CASSTSLSLVGNTIYF. CDR3 sequence (DNA): TGTGCCAGCTCAACGTCCCTATCATTGGTCGGAAACACCATATATTTT.

The rearrangement links TRBV5-1 to TRBJ1-2, with D possibly TRBD1 on 5 matching bases. The ends were cut back, 0 bases at V and 8 bases at J, with 14 bases in the middle. The CDR3 has 14 residues. Germline values: CDR1 SGHRS, CDR2 YFSETQ. The CDR3 loop reads CASSLVSGSEGYTF. CDR3 bases: TGCGCCAGCAGCTTGGTATCAGGGTCGGAGGGCTACACCTTC.

This clone showed up just a few times. This rearrangement joins TRBV10-1 to TRBJ2-2, with 8 bases matching TRBD2. The germline gives CDR1 WNHNN, CDR2 SYGVQD (reference sequence). The V segment lost 8 bases and the J segment 1 base; nucleotides outside the gene matches: 9. The CDR3 consists of 16 residues. DNA for the CDR3: TGCGCCAGCTGGAGCTGGACTAGCCAGAACACCGGGGAGCTGTTTTTT. This gives the protein CASWSWTSQNTGELFF.

This chain uses TRBV6-5 with TRBJ2-1, with D maybe TRBD2 (5 bases). V lost 5 bases, J lost 12 bases, and 23 bases lay in between. Germline loops: CDR1 MNHEY, CDR2 SVGAGI. This CDR3 region has 15 residues. The CDR3 bases are TGTGCCAGCAGTCCCCCCGGAGCGGCCCCACGGGGGCAGTTCTTC. Translation: CASSPPGAAPRGQFF.

This clone has a handful of counts. This chain joins TRBV19 and TRBJ2-1, with 9 bases identical to TRBD1. Germline-derived CDR1 and CDR2 are LNHDA and SQIVND (reference sequence). This CDR3 spans 15 amino acids. Trimming removed 6 bases from V and 5 bases from J; junction bases left unmatched: 8. This chain's CDR3 is CASSLPGTGNNEQFF. The CDR3 DNA is TGTGCCAGTAGCCTGCCGGGGACAGGGAACAATGAGCAGTTCTTC.

Points on this clone: At one boundary the junction diverges from the germline segment, which might be a read error. This sample includes further DNA sequences coding for the same CDR3. The chain recombines TRBV14 with TRBJ1-1; perhaps TRBD1 as D (6 bases). The CDR3 spans 16 residues. From germline, CDR1 is SGHDN and CDR2 FVKESK. The CDR3 nucleotides read TGTGCCAGTAGCCAGCCCAGGACAGAAATGAACACTGAAGCTTTCTTT. This sequence encodes CASSQPRTEMNTEAFF.

This chain uses TRBV7-8 with TRBJ1-6; possible D gene TRBD1, 6 bases. The V end lost 7 bases, the J end lost 7 bases, and 14 bases lay between the germline ends. The CDR3 extends over 14 amino acids. CDR1 SGHVS and CDR2 FQNEAQ come from the germline V gene. The CDR3 spells CASMGQAKNSPLHF. In DNA form, the CDR3 reads TGTGCCAGCATGGGACAAGCGAAGAATTCACCCCTCCACTTT.

The rearrangement uses TRBV5-4 and TRBJ1-1, with D possibly being TRBD1 (5 bases). CDR1 SGHNT and CDR2 YYREEE come from the germline V gene (reference sequence). The CDR3 has 12 residues. Between the trimmed V and J ends, which lost 4 bases and 13 bases, there was a span of 17 bases. In DNA form, the CDR3 reads TGTGCCAGCAGCACCTACCGGGACTCGCTTTTCTTT. Amino acid sequence: CASSTYRDSLFF.

Worth noting for this clone: A read error may account for a junction end that differs from germline. The V call is TRBV7-7, the J call TRBJ2-3, with TRBD2 matching over 10 bases. Germline values: CDR1 SSHAT, CDR2 FNYEAQ (reference sequence). The CDR3 is 15 residues long. CDR3 residues: CASSSSGSSTDTQYF. Written as DNA, the CDR3 is TGTGCTAGCAGCTCTAGCGGGAGTAGCACAGATACGCAGTATTTT. The whole variable domain, filled in from reference TRBV7-7 and TRBJ2-3, reads GAGVSQSPRYKVTKRGQDVTLRCDPISSHATLYWYQQALGQGPEFLTYFNYEAQPDKSGLPSDRFSAERPEGSISTLTIQRTEQRDSAMYRCASSSSGSSTDTQYFGPGTRLTVL.

The CDR3 loop reads CASSQDVRGGLSDTQYF. The CDR3 DNA reads as TGCGCCAGCAGCCAAGATGTCCGGGGGGGCCTCTCAGATACGCAGTATTTT. V and J are TRBV4-1 and TRBJ2-3, with 8 nucleotides matching TRBD2. Trimming cost V 0 bases and J 4 bases; bases outside gene matches: 9. This CDR3 is built from 17 residues. Germline V gives CDR1 MGHRA, CDR2 YSYEKL.